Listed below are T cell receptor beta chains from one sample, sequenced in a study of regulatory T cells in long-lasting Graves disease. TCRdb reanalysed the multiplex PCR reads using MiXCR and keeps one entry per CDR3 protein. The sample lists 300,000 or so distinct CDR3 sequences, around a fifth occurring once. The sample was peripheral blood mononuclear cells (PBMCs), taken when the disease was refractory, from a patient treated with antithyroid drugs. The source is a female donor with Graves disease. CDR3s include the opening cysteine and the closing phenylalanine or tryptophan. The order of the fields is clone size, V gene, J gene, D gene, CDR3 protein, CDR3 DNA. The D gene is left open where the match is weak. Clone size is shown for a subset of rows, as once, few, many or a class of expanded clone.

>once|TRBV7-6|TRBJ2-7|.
CASGLVPGSVGNYEQYF
TGTGCCAGCGGCTTAGTCCCAGGGTCTGTGGGAAACTACGAGCAGTACTTC
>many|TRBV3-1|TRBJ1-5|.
CASSQAGRDNQPQHF
TGTGCCAGCAGCCAAGCAGGGAGAGACAATCAGCCCCAGCATTTT
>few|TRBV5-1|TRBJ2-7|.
CASSQGRPYEQYF
TGCGCCAGCAGCCAGGGGCGGCCCTACGAGCAGTACTTC
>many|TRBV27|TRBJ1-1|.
CASSLYRNTEAFF
TGTGCCAGCAGTTTATACCGGAACACTGAAGCTTTCTTT
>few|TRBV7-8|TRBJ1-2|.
CASSRDRDNSYGYTF
TGTGCCAGCAGTCGGGATCGGGACAACTCCTATGGCTACACCTTC
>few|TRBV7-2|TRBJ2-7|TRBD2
CASSKTSGTPRQYF
TGTGCCAGCAGCAAGACTAGCGGGACCCCACGGCAGTACTTC
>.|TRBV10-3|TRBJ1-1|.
CAISELGENTEAFF
TGTGCCATCAGTGAGTTGGGAGAGAACACTGAAGCTTTCTTT
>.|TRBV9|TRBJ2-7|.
CASSVAGTSYEQYF
TGTGCCAGCAGCGTCGCGGGAACCTCCTACGAGCAGTACTTC
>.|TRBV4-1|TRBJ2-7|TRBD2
CASSQGEGNPYEQYF
TGCGCCAGCAGCCAAGGGGAGGGGAATCCCTACGAGCAGTACTTC
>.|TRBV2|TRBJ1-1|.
CASNRGRATEAFF
TGTGCCAGCAACCGGGGAAGGGCCACTGAAGCTTTCTTT
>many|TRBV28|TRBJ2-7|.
CASSFLSSVTSRSYEQYF
TGTGCCAGCAGTTTTTTAAGTTCCGTGACAAGCCGCTCCTACGAGCAGTACTTC
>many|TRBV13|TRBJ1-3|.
CASSLRTASGNTIYF
TGTGCCAGCAGCTTGAGGACAGCCTCTGGAAACACCATATATTTT
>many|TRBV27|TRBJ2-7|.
CASSPSLATGRYEQYF
TGTGCCAGCAGTCCTTCGCTTGCGACAGGGAGGTACGAGCAGTACTTC
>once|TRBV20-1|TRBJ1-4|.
CSARDPYEKLFF
TGCAGTGCTAGAGATCCGTATGAAAAACTGTTTTTT
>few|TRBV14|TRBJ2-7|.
CASSHSAYEQYF
TGTGCCAGCAGCCACTCAGCCTACGAGCAGTACTTC
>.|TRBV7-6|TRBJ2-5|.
CASSLEAGWQETQYF
TGTGCCAGCAGCTTAGAGGCAGGGTGGCAAGAGACCCAGTACTTC
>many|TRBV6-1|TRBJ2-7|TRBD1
CASSEGDRATYEQYF
TGTGCCAGCAGTGAAGGGGACAGGGCGACCTACGAGCAGTACTTC
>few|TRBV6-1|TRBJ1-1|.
CASSEANPGRNTEAFF
TGTGCCAGCAGTGAAGCGAATCCAGGGCGGAACACTGAAGCTTTCTTT
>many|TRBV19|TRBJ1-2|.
CASSIPRRYDSYTF
TGTGCCAGTAGTATCCCGAGACGGTATGATAGCTACACCTTC
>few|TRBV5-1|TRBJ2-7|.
CASSSGTRNYEQYF
TGCGCCAGCAGCTCGGGGACACGAAACTACGAGCAGTACTTC
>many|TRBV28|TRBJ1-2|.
CATATAGTIYGYTF
TGTGCCACCGCCACAGCCGGGACGATATATGGCTACACCTTC
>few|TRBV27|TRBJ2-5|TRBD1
CASSLYRGTQETQYF
TGTGCCAGCAGTTTATACAGGGGCACTCAAGAGACCCAGTACTTC
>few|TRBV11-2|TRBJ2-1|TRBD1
CASSLGQGPYNEQFF
TGTGCCAGCAGCTTAGGACAGGGCCCCTACAATGAGCAGTTCTTC
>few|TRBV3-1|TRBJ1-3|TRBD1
CASSLITGGFGNTIYF
TGTGCCAGCAGCTTGATAACAGGGGGCTTCGGAAACACCATATATTTT
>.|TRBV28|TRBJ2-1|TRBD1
CASGGQSHNEQFF
TGTGCCAGCGGGGGACAGTCCCACAATGAGCAGTTCTTC
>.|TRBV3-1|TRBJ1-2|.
CASSQDLGTEGYTF
TGTGCCAGCAGCCAAGATTTGGGGACGGAAGGCTACACCTTC
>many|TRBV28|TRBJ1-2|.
CASSTFGSSDYGYTF
.
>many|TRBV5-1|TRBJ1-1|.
CASSLSSGRRNTEAFF
TGCGCCAGCAGCTTGAGTTCGGGGAGACGGAACACTGAAGCTTTCTTT
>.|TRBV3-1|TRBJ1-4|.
CASSHTEKLFF
TGTGCCAGCAGCCACACAGAAAAACTGTTTTTT
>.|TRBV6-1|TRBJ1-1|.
CASRFYGTKNTEAFF
TGTGCCAGCAGGTTTTACGGGACAAAGAACACTGAAGCTTTCTTT
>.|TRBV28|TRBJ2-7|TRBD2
CASLTSESPYEQYF
TGTGCCAGCCTGACTAGCGAGAGTCCCTACGAGCAGTACTTC
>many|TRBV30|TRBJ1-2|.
CAWSVLNGYTF
TGTGCCTGGAGTGTACTAAATGGCTACACCTTC
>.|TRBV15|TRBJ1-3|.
CATSRELGRNTIYF
TGTGCCACCAGCAGAGAACTGGGGCGAAACACCATATATTTT
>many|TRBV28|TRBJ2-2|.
CASSRTGTGELFF
TGTGCCAGCAGCAGGACGGGCACCGGGGAGCTGTTTTTT
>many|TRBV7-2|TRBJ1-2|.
CASSHRDFPGYTF
TGTGCCAGCAGCCACAGGGACTTTCCTGGCTACACCTTC
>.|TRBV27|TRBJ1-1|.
CASSGAGWNTEAFF
TGTGCCAGCTCTGGTGCCGGGTGGAACACTGAAGCTTTCTTT
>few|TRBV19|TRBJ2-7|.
CASSSWGRNRTREQYF
TGTGCCAGTAGTAGTTGGGGGCGGAACCGAACGCGCGAGCAGTACTTC
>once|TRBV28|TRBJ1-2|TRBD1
CASAGTGGSGYGYTF
TGTGCCAGCGCCGGGACAGGGGGCTCAGGCTATGGCTACACCTTC
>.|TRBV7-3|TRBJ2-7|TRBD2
CASSALAGVSYEQYF
TGTGCCAGCAGCGCTCTAGCGGGTGTATCCTACGAGCAGTACTTC
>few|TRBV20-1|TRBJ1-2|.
CSARDLGGGYTF
TGCAGTGCTAGAGATCTAGGTGGTGGCTACACCTTC
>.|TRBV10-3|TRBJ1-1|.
CAISESRLEAFF
TGTGCCATCAGTGAGTCCAGGTTAGAAGCTTTCTTT